Below are 18 T cell receptor beta chains sequenced from a single sample in a study of cytomegalovirus exposure and HLA in healthy donors. The PCR contained 60 Vbeta and 13 Jbeta primers. Measured with immunoSEQ multiplex PCR; TCRdb has only the in-frame clones, and not every one. The sample features around 77,000 clones, with approximately 15% in its top ten. Sequencing used PBMCs. All receptors derive from a man aged 50 to 59 in good health and CMV-seropositive.

This rearrangement joins TRBV11-1 to TRBJ2-3, with 8 bases lining up with TRBD1. The trim removed 10 bases at V and 1 base at J, leaving 7 bases unmatched. This CDR3 has 14 amino acids. CDR1 is SGHAT and CDR2 is FQDESV in the germline V gene (reference sequence). The CDR3, as DNA: TGTGCCACCCAGACAGGGGACGGCACAGATACGCAGTATTTT. Translating gives CATQTGDGTDTQYF. Looking up the rest from reference TRBV11-1 and TRBJ2-3 gives the full variable domain: EAEVAQSPRYKITEKSQAVAFWCDPISGHATLYWYRQILGQGPELLVQFQDESVVDDSQLPKDRFSAERLKGVDSTLKIQPAELGDSAMYLCATQTGDGTDTQYFGPGTRLTVL.

The chain carries TRBV6-5 and TRBJ2-7; D gene ambiguous. The germline V gene has CDR1 MNHEY and CDR2 SVGAGI. V was trimmed by 0 bases and J by 1 base, leaving 7 bases between them. The CDR3 has 14 residues. The CDR3 region is CASSYSSRSYEQYF. In DNA form, the CDR3 reads TGTGCCAGCAGTTACTCGAGCCGATCCTACGAGCAGTACTTC.

This chain uses TRBV28 with TRBJ1-2; 8 bases agree with TRBD1. Germline V gives CDR1 MDHEN, CDR2 SYDVKM. The ends lost 6 bases at V and 7 bases at J; junction bases unmatched: 13. This CDR3 region has 15 residues. CDR3 bases: TGTGCCAGCAGCCCACCTCAGGGGGCGCTTCTTGGCTACACCTTC. It translates to CASSPPQGALLGYTF.

The chain combines TRBV6-6 with TRBJ1-2; D gene uncertain. Trimming took off 0 bases at V and 1 base at J, with 3 bases between the two ends. This CDR3 comprises 13 residues. Germline V gene sequence: CDR1 MNHNY, CDR2 SVGAGI (reference sequence). Written as DNA, the CDR3 is TGTGCCAGCAGTTACTCGAGTAACTATGGCTACACCTTC. Translation: CASSYSSNYGYTF.

The rearrangement joins TRBV5-1 to TRBJ2-3, with 8 bases that match TRBD1. Germline CDR1 is SGHRS and CDR2 is YFSETQ. The CDR3 length is 15 residues. V lost 4 bases and J lost 0; bases outside the gene matches: 4. The CDR3 nucleotides are TGCGCCAGCAGCGCTACAGGGGGAAGCACAGATACGCAGTATTTT. Translating it yields CASSATGGSTDTQYF.

The chain recombines TRBV7-9 with TRBJ2-5, with a tentative D call TRBD1 (6 bases). CDR3 length: 15 amino acids. Germline CDR1 is SEHNR and CDR2 is FQNEAQ (reference sequence). The V and J ends lost 5 bases and 1 base respectively, with 14 bases between them. CDR3 in amino acids: CASSQVGTPQETQYF. The DNA of the CDR3 is TGTGCCAGCAGCCAGGTGGGGACACCCCAAGAGACCCAGTACTTC.

The chain has TRBV7-6 and TRBJ2-3; TRBD1 aligns across 7 bases. CDR1 and CDR2 (germline): SGHVS, FNYEAQ. Trimming at V came to 8 bases and at J to 6 bases, leaving 8 bases not matched to a gene. The CDR3 is made up of 13 amino acids. CDR3 sequence: CASQKGAWDTQYF. CDR3 nucleotide sequence: TGTGCCAGCCAAAAGGGGGCATGGGATACGCAGTATTTT.

Notes on this clone: Other DNA sequences in this specimen translate into the identical CDR3. The CDR3 DNA reads as TGCGCCAGCAGCTTGACAGGGGAAGGCTACACCTTC. Amino acid sequence: CASSLTGEGYTF. The V call is TRBV5-1, the J call TRBJ1-2; 7 bases fit TRBD1. The CDR3 is 12 residues long. Germline lookup yields CDR1 SGHRS and CDR2 YFSETQ. Losses at the gene ends were 1 base for V and 8 bases for J; bases not matched to a gene: 2.

The chain couples TRBV25-1 to TRBJ1-2, with D possibly being TRBD1 (6 bases). CDR1 is MGHDK, CDR2 SYGVNS, per germline. This CDR3 spans 15 amino acids. V lost 8 bases and J lost 1, with 17 bases in between. CDR3 loop: CASREGGGYNYGYTF. For the CDR3, the DNA is TGTGCCAGCCGGGAGGGGGGCGGATATAACTATGGCTACACCTTC.

The rearrangement links TRBV9 to TRBJ1-2; the match to TRBD1 covers 8 bases. Germline CDR1 SGDLS, CDR2 YYNGEE. This CDR3 is built from 16 residues. With V trimmed by 4 bases and J by 8 bases, 16 bases remained unmatched. The CDR3 nucleotides read TGTGCCAGCAGCCCCCGGACAGGGCTCCTCTTGGACGGCTACACCTTC. This gives the protein CASSPRTGLLLDGYTF.

The V gene is TRBV5-1, the J gene TRBJ2-6; D is possibly TRBD2 (7 bases). Trimming took off 4 bases at V and 0 bases at J, with 14 bases between the two ends. Germline V lookup: CDR1 SGHRS, CDR2 YFSETQ. CDR3 size: 17 residues. CDR3 bases: TGCGCCAGCAGCAGGGGGGGGGACACCTCTGGGGCCAACGTCCTGACTTTC. Its translation: CASSRGGDTSGANVLTF. Drawing the rest from reference TRBV5-1 and TRBJ2-6, the complete variable domain is KAGVTQTPRYLIKTRGQQVTLSCSPISGHRSVSWYQQTPGQGLQFLFEYFSETQRNKGNFPGRFSGRQFSNSRSEMNVSTLELGDSALYLCASSRGGDTSGANVLTFGAGSRLTVL.

The genes are TRBV27 and TRBJ1-5; D gene uncertain. The V end lost 5 bases, the J end lost 7 bases, and 9 bases lay between the germline ends. Germline V gene sequence: CDR1 MNHEY, CDR2 SMNVEV (reference sequence). CDR3 size: 12 residues. This CDR3 reads CASSQAGQPQHF. As DNA, the CDR3 is TGTGCCAGCAGTCAGGCGGGGCAGCCCCAGCATTTT.

The V call is TRBV27, the J call TRBJ2-5; 7 nucleotides line up with TRBD1. The CDR3 consists of 15 residues. V lost 3 bases and J lost 4; bases outside the gene matches: 8. Germline V gene sequence: CDR1 MNHEY, CDR2 SMNVEV (reference sequence). The CDR3 DNA is TGTGCCAGCAGTTTGAGGAGACAGGGTCCAGAGACCCAGTACTTC. Translating gives CASSLRRQGPETQYF.

The V gene is TRBV19, the J gene TRBJ1-6, with TRBD1 matching 9 bases. J was trimmed by 2 bases and V by 5 bases; bases with no gene match: 16. Per the germline V gene, CDR1 is LNHDA and CDR2 is SQIVND (reference sequence). The CDR3 has 20 residues. In DNA form, the CDR3 reads TGTGCCAGTAGTTGGGGGACAGGGCGTGTCCCCTTTACCTATAATTCACCCCTCCACTTT. Amino acids: CASSWGTGRVPFTYNSPLHF.

The gene calls are TRBV10-2 and TRBJ2-4; tentatively, D is TRBD1 (6 bases). Between the trimmed V and J ends, which lost 6 bases and 5 bases, there was a span of 17 bases. In germline, CDR1 is WSHSY, CDR2 SAAADI. This CDR3 comprises 15 residues. This CDR3 reads CASSPNPTGQNIQYF. The CDR3 DNA reads as TGCGCCAGCAGCCCGAACCCGACAGGTCAAAACATTCAGTACTTC.

The rearrangement joins TRBV9 to TRBJ2-2; the match to TRBD1 covers 7 bases. Per germline, CDR1 SGDLS and CDR2 YYNGEE. J lost 7 bases, V lost 4 bases, and 13 bases had no gene match. This CDR3 spans 16 amino acids. CDR3 nucleotides: TGTGCCAGCAGCCCCCGGGACAGAATCGGAGACGGGGAGCTGTTTTTT. Protein sequence: CASSPRDRIGDGELFF.

V gene TRBV18 combines with J gene TRBJ2-5; maybe TRBD1 (6 bases). The V end lost 5 bases, the J end lost 5 bases, and 15 bases lay between the germline ends. The length of the CDR3 is 14 residues. Germline loops: CDR1 KGHSH, CDR2 LQKENI. DNA of the CDR3: TGTGCCAGCTCATCCCCTCAAACAGGGGAGACCCAGTACTTC. This translates into CASSSPQTGETQYF.

The rearrangement joins TRBV7-9 to TRBJ2-2, with a tentative D call TRBD2 (5 bases). The CDR3 covers 16 residues. Trimming took off 4 bases at V and 1 base at J, with 13 bases between the two ends. CDR1 is SEHNR, CDR2 FQNEAQ, per germline (reference sequence). Here the CDR3 DNA reads TGTGCCAGCAGCTCCTCTGCGGGCTTGAACACCGGGGAGCTGTTTTTT. Translated: CASSSSAGLNTGELFF.